This entry features one T cell receptor (beta chain) sequence. The antigen is unknown. The data originate from a study of T cells in Graves' hyperthyroidism and ophthalmopathy. Study results and limitations: Median prediction lead before ophthalmopathy onset was 6.5 to 7 months with the model.

Patients were excluded for uncontrolled infection, other autoimmune disease, pregnancy or lactation. Researchers amplified the TCR beta CDR3 regions from RNA transcripts. The study used the HTBI primer set for a first-round RT-PCR of the TCR CDR3. TCRdb called the multiplex PCR reads again in MiXCR, with one record for every CDR3 protein. The sample shows under 400,000 distinct CDR3 sequences, approximately 14% of them seen only once. The specimen was blood. This TCR was recovered from a woman aged 55-70 years with Graves' hyperthyroidism.

The CDR3 DNA reads TGTGCCAGTAGCCCCCTCCAACAGACCCTCCTTTTAAATGAGCAGTTCTTC. Translation: CASSPLQQTLLLNEQFF. The rearrangement joins TRBV19 to TRBJ2-1; D unclear. The CDR3 has 17 residues. From germline, CDR1 is LNHDA and CDR2 SQIVND (reference sequence). The V end was cut by 6 bases, the J end by 7 bases, with 25 bases between.